This T cell receptor (beta chain) was documented in a study of response to subunit inactivated influenza vaccine. TCRdb re-called the RT-PCR reads through MiXCR, storing one row per CDR3 protein. The table shows fewer than 200,000 distinct CDR3 sequences, with about 9% occurring only once. On this clonotype itself: Its specificity is not known.

Whole-study results and caveats: Few new T cells, the authors suggested, are recruited by each seasonal influenza vaccination.

V lost 4 bases, J lost 5 bases, and 12 bases stayed unmatched. Germline values: CDR1 SGDLS, CDR2 YYNGEE. The CDR3 runs 17 residues. The chain uses TRBV9 and TRBJ2-5, with 12 bases lining up with TRBD2. The sample here was non-naive T cells sorted from PBMCs, taken on the day of vaccination. This receptor was taken from a man aged 45-65 years who received an inactivated influenza vaccine. This CDR3 reads CASSLGPSGRAFETQYF. In nucleotides, the CDR3 is TGTGCCAGCAGCCTGGGCCCTAGCGGGAGGGCCTTTGAGACCCAGTACTTC.